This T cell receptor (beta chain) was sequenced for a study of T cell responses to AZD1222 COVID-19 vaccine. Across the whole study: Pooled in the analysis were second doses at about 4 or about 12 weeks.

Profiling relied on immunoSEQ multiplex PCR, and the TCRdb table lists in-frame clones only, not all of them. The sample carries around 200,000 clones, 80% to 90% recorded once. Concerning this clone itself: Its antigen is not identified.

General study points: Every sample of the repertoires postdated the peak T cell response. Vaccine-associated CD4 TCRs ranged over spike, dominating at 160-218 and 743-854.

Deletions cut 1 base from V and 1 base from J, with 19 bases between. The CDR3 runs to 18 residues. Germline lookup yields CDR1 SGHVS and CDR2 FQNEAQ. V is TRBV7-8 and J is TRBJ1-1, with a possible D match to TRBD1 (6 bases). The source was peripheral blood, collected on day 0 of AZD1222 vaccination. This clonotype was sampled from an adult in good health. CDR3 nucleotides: TGTGCCAGCAGCTTAGGTCTGGGAGGGGGTTTGGGGAACACTGAAGCTTTCTTT. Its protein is CASSLGLGGGLGNTEAFF.